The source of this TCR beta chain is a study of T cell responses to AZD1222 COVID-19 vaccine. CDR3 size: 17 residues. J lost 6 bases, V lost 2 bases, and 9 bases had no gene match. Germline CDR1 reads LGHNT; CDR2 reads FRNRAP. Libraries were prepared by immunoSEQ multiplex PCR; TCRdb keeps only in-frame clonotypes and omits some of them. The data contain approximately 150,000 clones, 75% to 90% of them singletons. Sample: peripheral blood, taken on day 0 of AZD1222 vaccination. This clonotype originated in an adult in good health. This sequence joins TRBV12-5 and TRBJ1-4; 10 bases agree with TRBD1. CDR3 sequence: CASGLIPRDRGDEKLFF. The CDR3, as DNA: TGTGCTAGTGGTTTGATCCCGAGGGACAGGGGAGATGAAAAACTGTTTTTT.